Below are 17 T cell receptor beta chains sequenced from a single sample in a study of CD8+ T cells in alopecia areata. It was cDNA, reverse transcribed from extracted RNA, that served as the sequencing template. Sequencing was performed with immunoSEQ multiplex PCR; in TCRdb, only in-frame clones are kept and a portion is missing. The data contain some 9,800 clones, 55% to 75% of them singletons. Specimens obtained from alopecia areata patients comprised lesional scalp punch biopsies and peripheral blood. Sequencing used skin. The receptors were sampled from a human donor with alopecia areata.

In this sample, this clone turned up once. DNA for the CDR3: TGCAGCGTTGCGGCGGGAACGCCGGTAGATACGCAGTATTTT. Its translation is CSVAAGTPVDTQYF. This rearrangement joins TRBV29-1 to TRBJ2-3; the D gene is possibly TRBD2 (6 bases). Germline CDR1 and CDR2: SQVTM and ANQGSEA. The CDR3 consists of 14 residues. Between the trimmed V and J ends, which lost 4 bases and 5 bases, there was a span of 16 bases.

This clone was found a few times. The rearrangement uses TRBV5-1 and TRBJ1-4; 7 bases match TRBD1. With V trimmed by 0 bases and J by 4 bases, 3 bases remained unmatched. The germline V gene encodes CDR1 SGHRS and CDR2 YFSETQ. This CDR3 comprises 15 residues. CDR3 nucleotide sequence: TGCGCCAGCAGCTTGGGTCAGGGGGGTAATGAAAAACTGTTTTTT. It translates to CASSLGQGGNEKLFF. Supplemented by reference TRBV5-1 and TRBJ1-4, the full variable domain reads KAGVTQTPRYLIKTRGQQVTLSCSPISGHRSVSWYQQTPGQGLQFLFEYFSETQRNKGNFPGRFSGRQFSNSRSEMNVSTLELGDSALYLCASSLGQGGNEKLFFGSGTQLSVL.

The chain recombines TRBV11-2 with TRBJ2-5; D unresolved. The CDR3 covers 16 residues. V lost 5 bases and J lost 5, with 21 bases in between. CDR1 SGHAT and CDR2 FQNNGV come from the germline V gene. The CDR3 region has the DNA TGTGCCAGCAGCAGGGCGTCCAGGCCTCGCTCTGAGACCCAGTACTTC. Translating gives CASSRASRPRSETQYF.

V and J are TRBV27 and TRBJ1-1, with a tentative D call TRBD1 (6 bases). Germline V gene lookup returns CDR1 MNHEY and CDR2 SMNVEV (reference sequence). The CDR3 extends over 15 amino acids. Trimming removed 2 bases at V and 4 bases at J, with 14 bases between. CDR3 sequence reads: CASSLGGGGFTEAFF. The CDR3 coding sequence is TGTGCCAGCAGTTTAGGCGGAGGGGGTTTCACTGAAGCTTTCTTT.

This rearrangement joins TRBV10-2 to TRBJ2-2, with 15 nucleotides matching TRBD2. With 6 bases clipped from V and 1 base from J, the junction kept 18 bases outside the gene matches. CDR3 length: 22 amino acids. The V gene's germline CDR1 is WSHSY and CDR2 SAAADI. CDR3 in DNA: TGCGCCAGCAGCTCGGGACTAGCGGGGGGTCCTACCACCGAACTGAACACCGGGGAGCTGTTTTTT. This codes for CASSSGLAGGPTTELNTGELFF.

This chain connects TRBV7-2 to TRBJ1-5; TRBD1 matches 9 bases. This CDR3 region has 15 residues. The germline V gene encodes CDR1 SGHTA and CDR2 FQGNSA. After removal of 4 bases from V and 2 bases from J, the junction contained 3 bases not matched to a gene. In DNA form, the CDR3 reads TGTGCCAGCAGCTACCGGACAGGGGGCAATCAGCCCCAGCATTTT. This translates into CASSYRTGGNQPQHF.

J is TRBJ2-3 and V is TRBV5-1; possibly TRBD1 for D (5 bases). The CDR3 length is 17 residues. In germline, CDR1 is SGHRS, CDR2 YFSETQ. Trimming left V 4 bases short and J 1 base short, with 19 bases between. The CDR3 coding sequence is TGCGCCAGCAGCCCCAGGGCCGCAGCTGACCGCACAGATACGCAGTATTTT. It translates to CASSPRAAADRTDTQYF.

Here the CDR3 DNA reads TGTGCCAGCAGTTACCCAGGAAGTCTGGCTTTCTTT. Protein: CASSYPGSLAFF. The J gene is TRBJ1-1, the V gene TRBV6-5; no firm D call. The V end was cut by 2 bases, the J end by 11 bases, with 12 bases between. This CDR3 contains 12 residues. Germline CDR1 reads MNHEY; CDR2 reads SVGAGI.

This chain connects TRBV5-1 to TRBJ2-3; D is possibly TRBD1 or TRBD2 (5 bases each). The germline V gene encodes CDR1 SGHRS and CDR2 YFSETQ. V was cut by 0 bases and J by 6 bases, with 14 bases left in between. The CDR3 consists of 15 residues. Here the CDR3 reads CASSLVGVGTDTQYF. The CDR3 DNA reads as TGCGCCAGCAGCTTGGTCGGGGTGGGGACGGATACGCAGTATTTT.

The chain is built from TRBV6-1 and TRBJ1-2; D is unclear. CDR1 MNHNS and CDR2 SASEGT come from the germline V gene. The CDR3 loop spans 16 amino acids. V lost 1 base, J lost 4 bases, and 16 bases lay in between. Written as DNA, the CDR3 is TGTGCCAGCAGTGAAGGTACGCAGGACCGGATCTATGGCTACACCTTC. Its translation is CASSEGTQDRIYGYTF.

The chain is built from TRBV7-9 and TRBJ1-2, with TRBD1 matching over 7 bases. The V and J ends lost 7 bases and 4 bases, in that order; junction bases with no gene match: 9. Germline assignment: CDR1 SEHNR and CDR2 FQNEAQ (reference sequence). The CDR3 spans 14 residues. This CDR3 is CASTPSGTVYGYTF. The CDR3 DNA sequence: TGTGCCAGCACCCCCTCCGGGACAGTCTATGGCTACACCTTC.

The J gene is TRBJ2-7, the V gene TRBV4-1, with a weak D call TRBD2 (6 bases). Germline V gives CDR1 MGHRA, CDR2 YSYEKL. V lost 4 bases and J 6 bases, leaving 19 bases between the germline ends. The CDR3 loop spans 15 amino acids. Here the CDR3 DNA reads TGCGCCAGCAGCCGGACCGGGACTTTGAGAGGCGAGCAGTACTTC. Residues: CASSRTGTLRGEQYF.

The chain has TRBV7-2 and TRBJ2-2; TRBD2 aligns across 10 bases. This CDR3 contains 17 residues. Looked up from germline, CDR1 is SGHTA and CDR2 is FQGNSA. V lost 5 bases to trimming and J lost 4 bases; unmatched junction nucleotides: 10. The CDR3 is CASSPKWSGGATGELFF. The CDR3 DNA reads as TGTGCCAGCAGCCCCAAATGGAGCGGGGGGGCCACCGGGGAGCTGTTTTTT.

This clone came up a few times. V and J are TRBV5-1 and TRBJ2-7, with D tentatively TRBD2 (5 bases). CDR1 is SGHRS, CDR2 YFSETQ, per germline. The ends were cut back, 3 bases at V and 7 bases at J, with 17 bases in the middle. The CDR3 contains 14 residues. The CDR3: CASSSRPISGEQYF. The CDR3 nucleotides are TGCGCCAGCAGCTCTAGACCAATCTCGGGAGAGCAGTACTTC.

J is TRBJ1-2 and V is TRBV5-1; D unresolved. CDR1 SGHRS and CDR2 YFSETQ come from the germline V gene. Trimming stripped 4 bases from V and 0 bases from J, with 19 bases between. CDR3 length equals 17 residues. This CDR3 reads CASSPTPPGSSNYGYTF. The CDR3 nucleotides are TGCGCCAGCAGCCCCACACCTCCAGGATCCTCTAACTATGGCTACACCTTC.

V gene TRBV6-5 combines with J gene TRBJ1-1; TRBD1 is a possible D gene (5 bases). The V end lost 4 bases, the J end lost 4 bases, and 13 bases lay between the germline ends. The CDR3 loop spans 14 amino acids. Germline V gene sequence: CDR1 MNHEY, CDR2 SVGAGI. The CDR3 DNA is TGTGCCAGCAGTTTTGGGAGGGGTGGCACTGAAGCTTTCTTT. It specifies CASSFGRGGTEAFF.

V and J are TRBV2 and TRBJ2-7; 8 bases fit TRBD1. Per germline, CDR1 SNHLY and CDR2 FYNNEI. The junction had 9 bases not matched to a gene; V was cut back by 4 bases and J by 7 bases. CDR3 size: 14 residues. CDR3 region: CASSVQGAMEEQYF. The CDR3 DNA reads as TGTGCCAGCAGTGTCCAGGGGGCAATGGAAGAGCAGTACTTC. The complete variable domain, with remaining parts taken from reference TRBV2 and TRBJ2-7, reads EPEVTQTPSHQVTQMGQEVILRCVPISNHLYFYWYRQILGQKVEFLVSFYNNEISEKSEIFDDQFSVERPDGSNFTLKIRSTKLEDSAMYFCASSVQGAMEEQYFGPGTRLTVT.